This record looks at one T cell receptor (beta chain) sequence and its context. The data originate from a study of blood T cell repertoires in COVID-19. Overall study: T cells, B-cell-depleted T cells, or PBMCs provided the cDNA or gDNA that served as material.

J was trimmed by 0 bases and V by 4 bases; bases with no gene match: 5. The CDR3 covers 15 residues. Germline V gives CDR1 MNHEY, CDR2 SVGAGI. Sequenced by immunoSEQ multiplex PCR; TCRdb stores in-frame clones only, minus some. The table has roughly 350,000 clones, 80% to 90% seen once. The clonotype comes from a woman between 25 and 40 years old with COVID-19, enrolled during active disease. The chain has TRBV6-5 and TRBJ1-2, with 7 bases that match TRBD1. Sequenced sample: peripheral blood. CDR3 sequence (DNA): TGTGCCAGCAGTTCGTCGACAGGGACTAACTATGGCTACACCTTC. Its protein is CASSSSTGTNYGYTF.